The entry below gives a single TCR beta chain sequence along with its context. Its antigen is not known. The sample originates from a study of T cell responses to AZD1222 COVID-19 vaccine. Germline V gene data show CDR1 as SGDLS and CDR2 as YYNGEE. The CDR3 length is 16 residues. J was trimmed by 6 bases and V by 4 bases; bases with no gene match: 11. The protocol was immunoSEQ multiplex PCR, while the TCRdb copy is restricted to in-frame clones and leaves out a portion. The sample lists more than 95,000 clones, approximately 87% seen once, with under 11% in the top ten. Study-level results: When two AZD1222 doses had been given, Spike-specific TCR breadth and depth rose.

V usage is TRBV9 and J usage is TRBJ2-1; 9 nucleotides agree with TRBD2. The clonotype comes from an adult in good health. This specimen was peripheral blood, taken on day 0 of AZD1222 vaccination. The CDR3 reads CASSPPLAGLLNEQFF. The CDR3 DNA reads TGTGCCAGCAGCCCACCACTAGCGGGCTTACTCAATGAGCAGTTCTTC.